The next 27 T cell receptor beta chains were all read from a single sample in a study of shared clonotypes between healthy human individuals (dated by TCRdb to the early 2020s). Libraries were constructed by the immunoSEQ multiplex PCR assay. TCRdb limited this immuneACCESS table to in-frame rearrangements with V and J called. A share of clones is missing; checked studies link under half to unresolved V genes, and the rest is unexplained. Across this sample there are 750,000 to 1,000,000 clones, with over 90% seen only once. Approximately 25% of the sample is taken by the ten largest. For the CD8 naive samples, CD45RO-negative cells were positively selected for CCR7, yielding a CD45RA+CCR7+ population from which TemRA cells were excluded. Material: naive CD8+ T cells sorted from blood. The cell subset or site label here, explained by the study, means: CD45RA+CCR7+. The receptor source for this set is a man aged 30 to 45 in good health.

This chain joins TRBV11-2 and TRBJ2-1; D ambiguous. Germline V CDR1 and CDR2: SGHAT, FQNNGV. Trimming removed 0 bases at V and 8 bases at J, with 8 bases between. CDR3 length equals 13 residues. CDR3 sequence reads: CASSLDPPDEQFF. Here the CDR3 DNA reads TGTGCCAGCAGCTTAGACCCCCCGGATGAGCAGTTCTTC.

About this clone itself: A clone one base away is much larger, so this may be a read error. Other DNA sequences within the sample encode an identical CDR3. The CDR3 DNA sequence: TGTGCCAGTAGTTCCTCCTACGAGCAGTACTTC. This sequence encodes CASSSSYEQYF. V is TRBV19 and J is TRBJ2-7, with D hard to call. V gave up 5 bases and J gave up 0 bases, with 2 bases separating them. This CDR3 comprises 11 residues. Germline V gene lookup returns CDR1 LNHDA and CDR2 SQIVND (reference sequence). The variable domain in full, with the rest retrieved from reference TRBV19 and TRBJ2-7, is DGGITQSPKYLFRKEGQNVTLSCEQNLNHDAMYWYRQDPGQGLRLIYYSQIVNDFQKGDIAEGYSVSREKKESFPLTVTSAQKNPTAFYLCASSSSYEQYFGPGTRLTVT.

This rearrangement joins TRBV6-5 to TRBJ2-1; TRBD1 is a possible D gene (6 bases). Germline CDR1 MNHEY, CDR2 SVGAGI. Trimming stripped 2 bases from V and 4 bases from J, with 12 bases between. The CDR3 has 15 amino acids. The CDR3 sequence is CASSYLRGEYNEQFF. The CDR3 coding sequence is TGTGCCAGCAGTTACCTCAGGGGCGAATACAATGAGCAGTTCTTC.

The chain is built from TRBV4-1 and TRBJ1-1; D uncertain. CDR1 and CDR2 (germline): MGHRA, YSYEKL. The CDR3 totals 13 residues. V was cut by 1 base and J by 8 bases, with 11 bases left in between. The CDR3 sequence: CASSQVLAREAFF. Written as DNA, the CDR3 is TGCGCCAGCAGCCAAGTTCTGGCCAGGGAAGCTTTCTTT.

The chain couples TRBV7-9 to TRBJ2-1, with 11 bases that match TRBD2. The V segment lost 5 bases and the J segment 4 bases; nucleotides outside the gene matches: 7. This CDR3 contains 16 residues. Germline values: CDR1 SEHNR, CDR2 FQNEAQ (reference sequence). The CDR3 region is CASSALGTSGYNEQFF. The CDR3 region has the DNA TGTGCCAGCAGCGCGCTGGGGACTAGCGGTTACAATGAGCAGTTCTTC.

V and J are TRBV29-1 and TRBJ2-1; 7 bases line up with TRBD1. The CDR3 contains 16 residues. The germline CDR1 and CDR2 sequences are SQVTM and ANQGSEA. Trimming cost V 0 bases and J 2 bases; bases outside gene matches: 7. Here the CDR3 reads CSVEDPRQGAYNEQFF. CDR3 DNA sequence: TGCAGCGTTGAAGACCCCCGACAGGGCGCCTACAATGAGCAGTTCTTC.

The gene calls are TRBV28 and TRBJ2-7; tentatively, D is TRBD2 (7 bases). The CDR3 loop spans 14 amino acids. Germline assignment: CDR1 MDHEN and CDR2 SYDVKM. Trimming removed 8 bases from V and 6 bases from J, with 20 bases in between. Here the CDR3 reads CASGGGGGPSEQYF. The CDR3 nucleotides are TGTGCCAGCGGGGGTGGCGGGGGCCCCTCCGAGCAGTACTTC.

This chain uses TRBV27 with TRBJ1-4; D gene ambiguous. The CDR3 is 15 residues long. The V gene lost 6 bases and the J gene lost 6 bases, with 17 bases spanning the gap. CDR1 and CDR2 from the germline V gene are MNHEY and SMNVEV (reference sequence). The CDR3 region has the DNA TGTGCCAGCAGAGACTTAGCCGGATTTCATGAAAAACTGTTTTTT. It specifies CASRDLAGFHEKLFF.

The chain uses TRBV28 and TRBJ2-2; a possible D gene is TRBD1 (6 bases). This CDR3 has 15 amino acids. Trimming took 4 bases from V and 2 from J, leaving 11 bases between them. CDR1 MDHEN and CDR2 SYDVKM come from the germline V gene. CDR3 region: CASSSWTVNTGELFF. CDR3 sequence (DNA): TGTGCCAGCAGTTCCTGGACAGTAAACACCGGGGAGCTGTTTTTT. The full variable domain, rest sourced from reference TRBV28 and TRBJ2-2, is DVKVTQSSRYLVKRTGEKVFLECVQDMDHENMFWYRQDPGLGLRLIYFSYDVKMKEKGDIPEGYSVSREKKERFSLILESASTNQTSMYLCASSSWTVNTGELFFGEGSRLTVL.

The chain combines TRBV19 with TRBJ2-1; TRBD2 matches 11 bases. Germline CDR1 reads LNHDA; CDR2 reads SQIVND (reference sequence). Trimming at V came to 3 bases and at J to 8 bases, leaving 6 bases not matched to a gene. The CDR3 has 15 residues. CDR3 bases: TGTGCCAGTAGTATGTCACTAGCGGGAGTATATGAGCAGTTCTTC. Its protein product is CASSMSLAGVYEQFF.

This chain uses TRBV6-5 with TRBJ1-1; no definite D call. The germline CDR1 and CDR2 sequences are MNHEY and SVGAGI. Trimming took off 2 bases at V and 5 bases at J, with 9 bases between the two ends. The CDR3 spans 13 residues. In DNA form, the CDR3 reads TGTGCCAGCAGTTACGGGCGATCGACTGAAGCTTTCTTT. Encoded protein: CASSYGRSTEAFF.

CDR3 sequence (DNA): TGTGCCAGCGGATCGGGAGCGGCCTACGAGCAGTACTTC. The encoded protein is CASGSGAAYEQYF. V gene TRBV9 combines with J gene TRBJ2-7; D might be TRBD2 (6 bases). The CDR3 consists of 13 residues. V was cut by 7 bases and J by 2 bases, with 13 bases left in between. From germline, CDR1 is SGDLS and CDR2 YYNGEE.

The gene calls are TRBV27 and TRBJ2-7; D is unresolved. V lost 6 bases and J lost 2, with 14 bases in between. Looked up from germline, CDR1 is MNHEY and CDR2 is SMNVEV (reference sequence). The CDR3 is 14 amino acids. For the CDR3, the DNA is TGTGCCAGCAGGAATAGACTGGTGCCCTACGAGCAGTACTTC. This sequence encodes CASRNRLVPYEQYF.

The rearrangement links TRBV9 to TRBJ1-3; the D gene is possibly TRBD1 (6 bases). Germline V gene data show CDR1 as SGDLS and CDR2 as YYNGEE. The CDR3 length is 17 residues. V lost 3 bases and J lost 0, with 16 bases in between. CDR3 sequence reads: CASSGMRQDSSGNTIYF. The CDR3 coding sequence is TGTGCCAGCAGCGGAATGAGACAGGACAGCTCTGGAAACACCATATATTTT.

The rearrangement links TRBV13 to TRBJ2-3; 8 bases match TRBD2. Per germline, CDR1 PRHDT and CDR2 FYEKMQ (reference sequence). This CDR3 spans 15 amino acids. V dropped 5 bases and J dropped 2; count of bases not matched to a gene: 6. This CDR3 is CASSNRLAHTDTQYF. For the CDR3, the DNA is TGTGCCAGCAGCAACCGACTAGCGCACACAGATACGCAGTATTTT.

CDR3 coding DNA: TGTGCCAGCAGCGCTGGGCCAAAAGGGACTTATGAACGGGAGGTGCAGTTCTTC. It yields the protein CASSAGPKGTYEREVQFF. The rearrangement joins TRBV7-2 to TRBJ2-1; 7 nucleotides line up with TRBD2. Germline CDR1 reads SGHTA; CDR2 reads FQGNSA. The trim removed 5 bases at V and 12 bases at J, leaving 25 bases unmatched. The CDR3 is made up of 18 amino acids. Filled out from reference TRBV7-2 and TRBJ2-1, the complete variable domain reads GAGVSQSPSNKVTEKGKDVELRCDPISGHTALYWYRQSLGQGLEFLIYFQGNSAPDKSGLPSDRFSAERTGGSVSTLTIQRTQQEDSAVYLCASSAGPKGTYEREVQFFGPGTRLTVL.

The genes are TRBV5-5 and TRBJ1-4; 10 bases line up with TRBD1. With V trimmed by 4 bases and J by 5 bases, 5 bases remained unmatched. The CDR3 totals 15 residues. CDR1 is SGHKS, CDR2 YYEKEE, per germline (reference sequence). CDR3: CASSTRTGGNEKLFF. The DNA of the CDR3 is TGTGCCAGCAGCACTAGGACAGGGGGGAATGAAAAACTGTTTTTT. The whole variable domain, remainder taken from reference TRBV5-5 and TRBJ1-4, is DAGVTQSPTHLIKTRGQQVTLRCSPISGHKSVSWYQQVLGQGPQFIFQYYEKEERGRGNFPDRFSARQFPNYSSELNVNALLLGDSALYLCASSTRTGGNEKLFFGSGTQLSVL.

For this clone: The same CDR3 arises from other DNA sequences in this sample as well. V gene TRBV11-2 combines with J gene TRBJ1-5; 11 nucleotides agree with TRBD1. The trim removed 3 bases at V and 2 bases at J, leaving 0 bases unmatched. The CDR3 spans 15 residues. CDR1 is SGHAT, CDR2 FQNNGV, per germline. CDR3 sequence: CASSLGQGGNQPQHF. The CDR3 DNA reads TGTGCCAGCAGCTTGGGACAGGGGGGCAATCAGCCCCAGCATTTT.

The chain joins TRBV28 to TRBJ1-1; D uncertain. The V end lost 7 bases, the J end lost 0 bases, and 9 bases lay between the germline ends. Per the germline V gene, CDR1 is MDHEN and CDR2 is SYDVKM. This CDR3 comprises 13 residues. CDR3 sequence: CASKFNMNTEAFF. CDR3 DNA sequence: TGTGCCAGCAAGTTTAATATGAACACTGAAGCTTTCTTT.

CDR3 DNA: TGTGCCAGCAGCCAAGGGACTAGACAGGGGCGCTCCGACCCTAAGGAAGAGACCCAGTACTTC. Amino acid sequence: CASSQGTRQGRSDPKEETQYF. The chain couples TRBV14 to TRBJ2-5, with D maybe TRBD1 (8 bases). The CDR3 totals 21 residues. Trimming stripped 1 base from V and 3 bases from J, with 30 bases between. The V gene's germline CDR1 is SGHDN and CDR2 FVKESK.

This rearrangement joins TRBV7-6 to TRBJ2-1; TRBD2 aligns across 9 bases. The CDR3 length is 17 residues. V trimming: 2 bases; J trimming: 3 bases; junction bases outside the gene matches: 8. From germline, CDR1 is SGHVS and CDR2 FNYEAQ. CDR3 sequence reads: CASSLRIAGDVYNEQFF. The CDR3, as DNA: TGTGCCAGCAGCTTAAGGATAGCGGGAGACGTCTACAATGAGCAGTTCTTC.

The chain joins TRBV28 to TRBJ2-1, with 13 bases fitting TRBD2. The CDR3 length is 17 residues. V was clipped by 2 bases and J by 2 bases; unmatched bases: 3. Germline assignment: CDR1 MDHEN and CDR2 SYDVKM. As DNA, the CDR3 is TGTGCCAGCAGTTTACGGGGACTAGCGGGACCCTACAATGAGCAGTTCTTC. It is translated as CASSLRGLAGPYNEQFF.

As regards this clone: The sample has other DNA sequences that encode this CDR3 too. The chain employs TRBV19 and TRBJ2-7, with D unresolved. Trimming shortened V by 5 bases and J by 3 bases, and 8 bases separated the two germline ends. The CDR3 sequence is 12 residues long. Germline CDR1 is LNHDA and CDR2 is SQIVND (reference sequence). This CDR3 reads CASSPGFYEQYF. CDR3 coding DNA: TGTGCCAGTAGTCCCGGCTTCTACGAGCAGTACTTC.

The V and J genes are TRBV27 and TRBJ1-5; 7 positions match TRBD1. V trimming: 3 bases; J trimming: 10 bases; junction bases outside the gene matches: 15. The CDR3 spans 16 residues. CDR1 is MNHEY, CDR2 SMNVEV, per germline (reference sequence). Here the CDR3 reads CASSLVQDHSGGPQHF. The CDR3 nucleotides read TGTGCCAGCAGTTTGGTCCAGGACCACTCAGGGGGTCCCCAGCATTTT.

This clone has only one observation. The chain is built from TRBV27 and TRBJ2-1; 8 bases are a match to TRBD2. The CDR3 is 16 amino acids. V dropped 5 bases and J dropped 6; count of bases not matched to a gene: 12. CDR1 is MNHEY and CDR2 is SMNVEV in the germline V gene (reference sequence). CDR3: CASSDLTSGGGNEQFF. The CDR3 region has the DNA TGTGCCAGCAGTGACCTCACTAGCGGAGGCGGCAATGAGCAGTTCTTC.

V gene TRBV5-5 combines with J gene TRBJ1-2; weak D call: TRBD1 (5 bases). The CDR3 sequence is 15 residues long. V was shortened by 1 base and J by 2 bases, with 12 bases between the two germline ends. Germline V gene lookup returns CDR1 SGHKS and CDR2 YYEKEE (reference sequence). CDR3 DNA sequence: TGTGCCAGCAGCTTGTCCGAGACAGCGAACTATGGCTACACCTTC. Encoded protein: CASSLSETANYGYTF.

The chain joins TRBV28 to TRBJ2-7; 14 bases agree with TRBD2. Germline CDR1 reads MDHEN; CDR2 reads SYDVKM. Losses at the gene ends were 7 bases for V and 6 bases for J; bases not matched to a gene: 17. The CDR3 totals 18 residues. The CDR3: CASTSYRLAGGPSSEQYF. In DNA, the CDR3 is TGTGCCAGCACCTCGTATAGACTAGCGGGAGGGCCTTCAAGCGAGCAGTACTTC.